Below are 5 T cell receptor beta chains sequenced from a single sample in a study of response to subunit inactivated influenza vaccine. TCRdb fed the RT-PCR reads into MiXCR, producing one record per CDR3 protein. The table lists roughly 170,000 distinct CDR3 sequences, about 9% of them singletons. The sequenced sample was non-naive T cells sorted from PBMCs, obtained on the day of vaccination. These receptors were taken from a man in his fifties who received an inactivated influenza vaccine.

The table lists this clonotype with many counts. This sequence joins TRBV27 and TRBJ2-1; no firm D call. The ends were cut back, 7 bases at V and 6 bases at J, with 16 bases in the middle. The CDR3 loop spans 14 amino acids. Germline CDR1 is MNHEY and CDR2 is SMNVEV (reference sequence). The DNA of the CDR3 is TGTGCCAGCACGGACGCCCCATGGGGCAATGAGCAGTTCTTC. Translated: CASTDAPWGNEQFF.

This clonotype was counted ten times or more. J is TRBJ2-1 and V is TRBV18; 8 nucleotides align to TRBD1. The CDR3 has 16 amino acids. The germline V gene encodes CDR1 KGHSH and CDR2 LQKENI. J lost 7 bases, V lost 2 bases, and 10 bases had no gene match. The CDR3 DNA reads as TGTGCCAGCTCACCAAATTTCCAGGGGGCGGAAAATGAGCAGTTCTTC. Translation gives CASSPNFQGAENEQFF.

This sequence joins TRBV28 and TRBJ2-7; the D gene could be TRBD1 or TRBD2 (5 bases each). V lost 8 bases, J lost 3 bases, and 14 bases lay in between. Germline loops: CDR1 MDHEN, CDR2 SYDVKM. CDR3 length equals 13 residues. CDR3 DNA: TGTGCCAGCGCGGTGGGGGTCGGCTACGAGCAGTACTTC. It yields the protein CASAVGVGYEQYF.

The chain is built from TRBV11-2 and TRBJ2-1, with unresolved D. The germline gives CDR1 SGHAT, CDR2 FQNNGV. V lost 2 bases and J lost 8, with 10 bases in between. This CDR3 has 13 amino acids. The CDR3 is CASSLTPGDEQFF. DNA for the CDR3: TGTGCCAGCAGCTTAACGCCGGGCGATGAGCAGTTCTTC.

This clonotype has only a few counts. The chain uses TRBV7-2 and TRBJ1-5, with D maybe TRBD1 (6 bases). V was shortened by 5 bases and J by 2 bases, with 16 bases between the two germline ends. Germline CDR1 and CDR2: SGHTA and FQGNSA. The CDR3 has 16 amino acids. In DNA form, the CDR3 reads TGTGCCAGCAGCCCGGGGGGGGGCGGTGGCAATCAGCCCCAGCATTTT. The encoded protein is CASSPGGGGGNQPQHF.